This T cell receptor beta chain was found in a study of blood T cell repertoires in COVID-19. For the study at large: The United States, Italy and Spain supplied acute and convalescent COVID-19 samples. Nucleic acid was either cDNA or gDNA, and it came from T cells, B-cell-depleted T cells, or PBMCs.

The CDR3 is 14 residues long. From germline, CDR1 is LGHNA and CDR2 YSLEER. Trimming removed 4 bases from V and 8 bases from J, with 17 bases in between. Original methodology: Estimates of nucleated cell counts were drawn from the amplification of reference gene primers. Sequencing was performed with immunoSEQ multiplex PCR; in TCRdb, only in-frame clones are kept and a portion is missing. The V and J calls and clone size are taken from that table; D and trimming were inferred from the DNA. The sample has about 140,000 clones, 85% to 90% seen once; the top ten hold 8.2%. The J gene is TRBJ1-2, the V gene TRBV4-3; a weak D match, TRBD1 (6 bases). The receptor was derived from a woman aged 60-75 years with acute or convalescent COVID-19. The sample consisted of peripheral blood. CDR3: CASSPETSGGGYTF. CDR3 bases: TGCGCCAGCAGCCCCGAGACGTCTGGGGGCGGCTACACCTTC.